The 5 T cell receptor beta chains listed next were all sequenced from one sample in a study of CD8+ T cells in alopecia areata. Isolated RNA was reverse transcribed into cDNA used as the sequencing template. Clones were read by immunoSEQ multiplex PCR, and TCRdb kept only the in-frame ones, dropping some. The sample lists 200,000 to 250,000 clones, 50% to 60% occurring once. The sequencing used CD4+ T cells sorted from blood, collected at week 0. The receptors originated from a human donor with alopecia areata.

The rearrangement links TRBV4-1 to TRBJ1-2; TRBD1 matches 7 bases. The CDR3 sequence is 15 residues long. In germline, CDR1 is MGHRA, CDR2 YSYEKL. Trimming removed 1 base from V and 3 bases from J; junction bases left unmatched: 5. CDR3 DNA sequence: TGCGCCAGCAGCCAAGGCGGGACAGCCCACTATGGCTACACCTTC. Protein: CASSQGGTAHYGYTF.

The CDR3 reads CASRLDGGYTF. DNA of the CDR3: TGCGCCAGCAGACTGGACGGCGGCTACACCTTC. The chain links TRBV5-1 to TRBJ1-2; D is ambiguous. The CDR3 contains 11 residues. Trimming cost V 5 bases and J 8 bases, with 10 bases left between them. CDR1 and CDR2 from the germline V gene are SGHRS and YFSETQ.

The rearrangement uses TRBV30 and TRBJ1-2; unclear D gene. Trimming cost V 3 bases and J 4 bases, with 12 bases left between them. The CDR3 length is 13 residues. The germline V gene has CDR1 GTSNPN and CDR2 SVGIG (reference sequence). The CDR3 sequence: CAWRRHETYGYTF. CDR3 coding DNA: TGTGCCTGGAGGCGACATGAGACCTATGGCTACACCTTC.

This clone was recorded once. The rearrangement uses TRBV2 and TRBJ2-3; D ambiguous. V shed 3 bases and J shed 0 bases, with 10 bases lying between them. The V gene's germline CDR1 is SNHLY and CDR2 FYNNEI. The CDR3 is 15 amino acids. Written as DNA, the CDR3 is TGTGCCAGCAGTGATGTGGGGATTAGCACAGATACGCAGTATTTT. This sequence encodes CASSDVGISTDTQYF.

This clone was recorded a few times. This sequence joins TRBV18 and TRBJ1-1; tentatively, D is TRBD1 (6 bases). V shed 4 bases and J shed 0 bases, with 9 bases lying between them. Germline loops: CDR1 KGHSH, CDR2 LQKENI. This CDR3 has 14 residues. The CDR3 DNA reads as TGTGCCAGCTCACAGGGACATTTGAACACTGAAGCTTTCTTT. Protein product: CASSQGHLNTEAFF.